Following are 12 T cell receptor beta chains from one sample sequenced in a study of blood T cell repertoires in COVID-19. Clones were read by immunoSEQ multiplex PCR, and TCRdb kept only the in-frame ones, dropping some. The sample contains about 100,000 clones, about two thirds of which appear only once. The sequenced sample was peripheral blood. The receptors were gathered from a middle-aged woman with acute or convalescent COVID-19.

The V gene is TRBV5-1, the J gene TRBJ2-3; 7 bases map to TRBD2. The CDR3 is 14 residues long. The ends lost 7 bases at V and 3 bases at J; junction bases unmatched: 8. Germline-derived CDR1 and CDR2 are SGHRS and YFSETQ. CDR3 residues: CASRWGLQTDTQYF. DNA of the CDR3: TGCGCCAGCCGCTGGGGACTACAAACAGATACGCAGTATTTT.

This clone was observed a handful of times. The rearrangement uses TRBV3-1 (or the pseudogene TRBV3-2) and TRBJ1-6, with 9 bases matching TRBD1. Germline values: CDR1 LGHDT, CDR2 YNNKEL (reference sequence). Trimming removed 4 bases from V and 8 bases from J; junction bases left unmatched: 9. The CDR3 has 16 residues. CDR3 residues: CASSLRGGQGHSPLHF. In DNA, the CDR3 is TGTGCCAGCAGCCTTCGGGGGGGACAGGGACATTCACCCCTCCACTTT.

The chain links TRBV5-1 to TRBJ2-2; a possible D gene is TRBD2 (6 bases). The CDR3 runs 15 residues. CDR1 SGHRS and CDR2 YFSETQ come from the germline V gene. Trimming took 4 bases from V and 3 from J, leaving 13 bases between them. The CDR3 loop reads CASSADGLHTGELFF. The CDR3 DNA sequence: TGCGCCAGCAGCGCGGACGGACTACACACCGGGGAGCTGTTTTTT.

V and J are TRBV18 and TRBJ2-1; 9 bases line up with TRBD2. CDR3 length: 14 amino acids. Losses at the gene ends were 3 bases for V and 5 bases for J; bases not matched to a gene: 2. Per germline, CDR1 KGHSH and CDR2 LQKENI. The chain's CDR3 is CASSPVAGDNEQFF. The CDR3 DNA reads TGTGCCAGCTCACCCGTAGCGGGGGACAATGAGCAGTTCTTC.

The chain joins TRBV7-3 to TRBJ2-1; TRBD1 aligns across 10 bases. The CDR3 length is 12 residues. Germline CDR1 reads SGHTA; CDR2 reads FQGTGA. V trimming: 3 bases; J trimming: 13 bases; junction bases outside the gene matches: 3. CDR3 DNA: TGTGCCAGCAGCTTGGGACAGGGGATCCAGTTCTTC. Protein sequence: CASSLGQGIQFF. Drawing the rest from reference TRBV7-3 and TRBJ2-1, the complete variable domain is GAGVSQTPSNKVTEKGKYVELRCDPISGHTALYWYRQSLGQGPEFLIYFQGTGAADDSGLPNDRFFAVRPEGSVSTLKIQRTERGDSAVYLCASSLGQGIQFFGPGTRLTVL.

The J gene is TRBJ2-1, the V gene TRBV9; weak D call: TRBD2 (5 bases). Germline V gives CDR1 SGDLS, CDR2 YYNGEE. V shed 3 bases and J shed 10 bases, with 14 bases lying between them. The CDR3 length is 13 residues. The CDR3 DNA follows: TGTGCCAGCAGCGCTGTCCCGTCTAGCGAGCAGTTCTTC. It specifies CASSAVPSSEQFF.

The chain's CDR3 is CASRTPGEGGANVLTF. CDR3 DNA: TGCGCCAGCAGGACCCCAGGGGAGGGGGGGGCCAACGTCCTGACTTTC. V is TRBV5-1 and J is TRBJ2-6; D might be TRBD2 (7 bases). V shed 5 bases and J shed 4 bases, with 16 bases lying between them. Germline CDR1 is SGHRS and CDR2 is YFSETQ. This CDR3 contains 16 residues. Full variable domain (missing parts from reference TRBV5-1 and TRBJ2-6): KAGVTQTPRYLIKTRGQQVTLSCSPISGHRSVSWYQQTPGQGLQFLFEYFSETQRNKGNFPGRFSGRQFSNSRSEMNVSTLELGDSALYLCASRTPGEGGANVLTFGAGSRLTVL.

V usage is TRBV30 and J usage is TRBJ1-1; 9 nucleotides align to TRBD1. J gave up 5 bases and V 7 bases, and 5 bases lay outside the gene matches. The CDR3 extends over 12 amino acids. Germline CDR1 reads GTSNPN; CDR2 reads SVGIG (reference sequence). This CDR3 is CALDRGGTEAFF. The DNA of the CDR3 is TGTGCCTTGGACAGGGGAGGGACTGAAGCTTTCTTT.

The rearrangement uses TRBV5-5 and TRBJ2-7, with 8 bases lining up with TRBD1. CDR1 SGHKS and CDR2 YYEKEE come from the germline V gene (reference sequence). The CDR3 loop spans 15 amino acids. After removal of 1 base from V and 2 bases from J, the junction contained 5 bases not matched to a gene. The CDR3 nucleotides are TGTGCCAGCAGCTTGACGACAGGGGAAACCTACGAGCAGTACTTC. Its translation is CASSLTTGETYEQYF.

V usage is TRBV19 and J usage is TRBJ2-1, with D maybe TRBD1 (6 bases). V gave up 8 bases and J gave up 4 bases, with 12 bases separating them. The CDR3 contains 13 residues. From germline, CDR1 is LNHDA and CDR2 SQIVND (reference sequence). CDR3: CASSVGQYNEQFF. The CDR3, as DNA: TGTGCCAGTTCGGTGGGACAATACAATGAGCAGTTCTTC.

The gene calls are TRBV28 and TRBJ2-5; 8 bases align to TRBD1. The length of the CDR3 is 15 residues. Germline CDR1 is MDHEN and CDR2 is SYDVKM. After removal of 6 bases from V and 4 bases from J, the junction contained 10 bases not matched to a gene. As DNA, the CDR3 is TGTGCCAGCAGCCATCTCTCAGGGGGCTCAGAGACCCAGTACTTC. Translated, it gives CASSHLSGGSETQYF.

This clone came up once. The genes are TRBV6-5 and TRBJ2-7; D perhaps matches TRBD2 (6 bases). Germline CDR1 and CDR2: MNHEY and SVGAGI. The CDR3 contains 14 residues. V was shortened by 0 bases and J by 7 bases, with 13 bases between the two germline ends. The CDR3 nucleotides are TGTGCCAGCAGTTACTCGACCGGGACTTTAGAGCAGTACTTC. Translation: CASSYSTGTLEQYF.